This TCR beta chain was recovered during a study of blood T cells in healthy people across ages. A second PCR, run for about 6 to 11 cycles, used a sample-barcoded 5' primer plus a J-beta primer mix. TCRdb used MiXCR to reprocess the 5' RACE reads, holding one entry per CDR3 protein. This table has roughly 1.9 million distinct CDR3 sequences, 35% to 50% appearing once. Germline assignment: CDR1 KGHSH and CDR2 LQKENI. V lost 2 bases to trimming and J lost 8 bases, with 18 bases between them. This CDR3 is built from 15 residues. This receptor was taken from a human donor in good health. The gene calls are TRBV18 and TRBJ1-2; D possibly corresponds to TRBD1 (5 bases). Sequenced: blood. CDR3 protein: CASSPDRDYNGGYTF. The CDR3 DNA follows: TGTGCCAGCTCACCAGACCGGGACTACAATGGAGGCTACACCTTC.